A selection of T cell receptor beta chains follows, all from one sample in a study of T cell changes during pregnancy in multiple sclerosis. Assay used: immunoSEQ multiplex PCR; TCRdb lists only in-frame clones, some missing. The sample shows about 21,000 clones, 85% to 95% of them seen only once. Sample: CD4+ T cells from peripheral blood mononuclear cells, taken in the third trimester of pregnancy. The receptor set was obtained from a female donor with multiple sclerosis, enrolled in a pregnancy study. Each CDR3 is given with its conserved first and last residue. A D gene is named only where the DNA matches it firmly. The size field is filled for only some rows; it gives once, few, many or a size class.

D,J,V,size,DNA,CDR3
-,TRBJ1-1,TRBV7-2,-,TGTGCCAGCAGCTTCCATGGGGGAGGCACTGAAGCTTTCTTT,CASSFHGGGTEAFF
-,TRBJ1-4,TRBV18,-,TGTGCCAGCTCACCACCGGGGGCTGGCGGTGAAAAACTGTTTTTT,CASSPPGAGGEKLFF
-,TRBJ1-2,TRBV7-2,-,TGTGCCAGCAGCCGCATGCTCAGGCTTGGGGGGGGCTACACCTTC,CASSRMLRLGGGYTF
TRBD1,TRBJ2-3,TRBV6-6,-,TGTGCCAGCAGGAGACAGGGCCAATCCGATACGCAGTATTTT,CASRRQGQSDTQYF
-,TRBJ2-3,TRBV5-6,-,TGTGCCAGCAGCTTGCCAGGGGGCACAGATACGCAGTATTTT,CASSLPGGTDTQYF
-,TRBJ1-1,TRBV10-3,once,TGTGCCATCAGTGATGGGTTGAGGGCCCGGGTCATGAACACTGAAGCTTTCTTT,CAISDGLRARVMNTEAFF
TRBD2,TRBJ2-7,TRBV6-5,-,TGTGCCAGCAGTTACTCCAACGGGGGGGGTTACGAGCAGTACTTC,CASSYSNGGGYEQYF
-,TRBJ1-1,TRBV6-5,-,TGTGCCAGCACCGAGTACGGTAACACTGAAGCTTTCTTT,CASTEYGNTEAFF
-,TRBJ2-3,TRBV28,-,TGTGCCAGCAGTATAGGAGTAGATACGCAGTATTTT,CASSIGVDTQYF
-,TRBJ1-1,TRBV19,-,TGTGCCAGTAGGCATCGCGTCAGGGGAACTGAAGCTTTCTTT,CASRHRVRGTEAFF
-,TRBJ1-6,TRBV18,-,TGTGCCAGCTCACAGACCCCGGTCAGGGCTGATTCACCCCTCCACTTT,CASSQTPVRADSPLHF
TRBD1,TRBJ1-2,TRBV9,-,TGTGCCAGCAGCACGACAGGGTATGGCTACACCTTC,CASSTTGYGYTF
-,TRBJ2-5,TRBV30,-,TGTGCCTGGAGTGTACCAGGGAAAGAGACCCAGTACTTC,CAWSVPGKETQYF
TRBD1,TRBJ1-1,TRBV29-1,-,TGCAGCGCCCAACAGGGGGCTATGAACACTGAAGCTTTCTTT,CSAQQGAMNTEAFF
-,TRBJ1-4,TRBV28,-,TGTGCCAGCAGTTTCCCCCCAGGGTCGAATGAAAAACTGTTTTTT,CASSFPPGSNEKLFF
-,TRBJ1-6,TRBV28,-,TGTGCCAGCAGTTTAAGCCATGGGAGGGGTTCACCCCTCCACTTT,CASSLSHGRGSPLHF
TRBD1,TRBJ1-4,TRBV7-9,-,TGTGCCAGCAGCACGGACAGGAGGGGTGAAAAACTGTTTTTT,CASSTDRRGEKLFF
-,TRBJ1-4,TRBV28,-,TGTGCCAGCAGAAGGGGCGAGACTAATGAAAAACTGTTTTTT,CASRRGETNEKLFF
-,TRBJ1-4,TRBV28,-,TGTGCCAGCAGCTCCCGGGACCGGGAGAATGAAAAACTGTTTTTT,CASSSRDRENEKLFF
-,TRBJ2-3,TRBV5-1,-,TGCGCCAGCAGCCACACAGATACGCAGTATTTT,CASSHTDTQYF
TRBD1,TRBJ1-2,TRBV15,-,TGTGCCACCAGCAGATTCCCGGACAGGCCTTTCTATGGCTACACCTTC,CATSRFPDRPFYGYTF
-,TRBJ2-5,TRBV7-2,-,TGCGCCAGCAGCCCTTTTTTATCCGAGACCCAGTACTTC,CASSPFLSETQYF
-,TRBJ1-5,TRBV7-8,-,TGTGCCAGCAGCTTAGCCTTGAGGGTCAGCCGATATCAGCCCCAGCATTTT,CASSLALRVSRYQPQHF
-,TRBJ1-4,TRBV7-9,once,TGTGCCAGCAGGCTGGCAGCAACTAATGAAAAACTGTTTTTT,CASRLAATNEKLFF
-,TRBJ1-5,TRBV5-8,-,TGTGCCAGCAGCCCATTTAATCAGCCCCAGCATTTT,CASSPFNQPQHF
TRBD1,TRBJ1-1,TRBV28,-,TGTGCCAGCAGTGGGACAGGGAATAGATATATGAACACTGAAGCTTTCTTT,CASSGTGNRYMNTEAFF
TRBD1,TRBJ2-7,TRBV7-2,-,TGTGCCAGCAGCTTAGTACAGGGGCCTTCCTACGAGCAGTACTTC,CASSLVQGPSYEQYF
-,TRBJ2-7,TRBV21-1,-,TGTGCCAGCAGCAAAGTAGTTCTTGGGGGGGGACGGTATTACGAGCAGTACTTC,CASSKVVLGGGRYYEQYF
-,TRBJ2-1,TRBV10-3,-,TGTGCCATCAGTGAGTCGCCTGGGAGCTCCTACAATGAGCAGTTCTTC,CAISESPGSSYNEQFF
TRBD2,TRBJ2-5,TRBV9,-,TGTGCCAGCACCGGCGGGGGGTGGATGGAGACCCAGTACTTC,CASTGGGWMETQYF
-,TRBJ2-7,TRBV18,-,TGTGCCAGCTCCGCCACTAGCTCCTACGAGCAGTACTTC,CASSATSSYEQYF